This T cell receptor beta chain originates from a study of blood T cell repertoires in COVID-19. Per the original methods: The authors estimated nucleated cell counts from reference gene primer amplification. The method was immunoSEQ multiplex PCR; TCRdb's version includes in-frame clones alone and lacks a portion of them. V and J calls plus clone size are reproduced from that table; the DNA served to infer D and trimming. The data show approximately 240,000 clones, about nine tenths seen once. The CDR3 spans 15 residues. The trim removed 2 bases at V and 5 bases at J, leaving 5 bases unmatched. Germline-derived CDR1 and CDR2 are LNHDA and SQIVND (reference sequence).

The TCR sequence derives from a man in his thirties or forties with COVID-19, enrolled during active disease. The sequencing sample was made of peripheral blood. The V and J genes are TRBV19 and TRBJ2-7; 11 bases are shared with TRBD2. CDR3 in DNA: TGTGCCAGTAGTATATCAGCTAGCGGGGGGAACGAGCAGTACTTC. Residues: CASSISASGGNEQYF.